What follows are 3 T cell receptor beta chains derived from one specimen sequenced in a study of CD8 T cells in Susac syndrome. Random hexamers were used to reverse transcribe 0.5 to 1 ug of RNA. MiXCR was run by TCRdb on the immunoSEQ multiplex PCR reads, yielding one entry per CDR3 protein. Among approximately 150,000 distinct CDR3 sequences, around 92% were seen once, and the ten largest hold about 0.073%. Sequenced input: CD4+ T cells from PBMCs. The origin of the receptors is a human donor in good health.

This chain uses TRBV2 with TRBJ1-5; 10 positions match TRBD1. V dropped 6 bases and J dropped 0; count of bases not matched to a gene: 2. The germline gives CDR1 SNHLY, CDR2 FYNNEI. The CDR3 consists of 15 residues. Written as DNA, the CDR3 is TGTGCCAGCAGCGGGACAGGGGATAGCAATCAGCCCCAGCATTTT. This codes for CASSGTGDSNQPQHF.

The genes are TRBV4-2 and TRBJ1-1; D is unclear. CDR3 length equals 15 residues. Trimming removed 3 bases from V and 3 bases from J, with 14 bases in between. Germline CDR1 is LGHNA and CDR2 is YNFKEQ. The CDR3 region is CASSQERMRDTEAFF. CDR3 in DNA: TGTGCCAGCAGCCAGGAACGGATGAGGGACACTGAAGCTTTCTTT.

The chain carries TRBV28 and TRBJ2-7; 9 nucleotides agree with TRBD1. The CDR3 is made up of 15 amino acids. Per the germline V gene, CDR1 is MDHEN and CDR2 is SYDVKM. After removal of 6 bases from V and 5 bases from J, the junction contained 11 bases not matched to a gene. The CDR3 region has the DNA TGTGCCAGCAGCCTACCCGGGACAGGGAAAGACGAGCAGTACTTC. It is translated as CASSLPGTGKDEQYF.